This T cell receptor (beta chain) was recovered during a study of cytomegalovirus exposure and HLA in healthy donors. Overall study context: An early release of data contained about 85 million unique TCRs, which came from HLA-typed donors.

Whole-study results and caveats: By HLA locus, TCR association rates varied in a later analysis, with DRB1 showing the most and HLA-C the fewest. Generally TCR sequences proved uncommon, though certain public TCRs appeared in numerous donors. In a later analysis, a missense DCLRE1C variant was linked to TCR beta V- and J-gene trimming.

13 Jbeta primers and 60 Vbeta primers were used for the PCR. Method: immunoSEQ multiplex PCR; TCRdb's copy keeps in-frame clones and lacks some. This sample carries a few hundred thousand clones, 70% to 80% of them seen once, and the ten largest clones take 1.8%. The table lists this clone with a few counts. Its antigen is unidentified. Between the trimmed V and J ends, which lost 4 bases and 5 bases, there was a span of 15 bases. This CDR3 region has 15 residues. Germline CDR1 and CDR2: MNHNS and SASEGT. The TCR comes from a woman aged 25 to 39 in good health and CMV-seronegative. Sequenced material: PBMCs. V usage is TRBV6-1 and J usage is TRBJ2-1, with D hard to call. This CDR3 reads CASSVFSRSDNEQFF. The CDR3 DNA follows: TGTGCCAGCAGTGTGTTTTCCAGGTCTGACAATGAGCAGTTCTTC.